These 29 T cell receptor beta chains came from one sample sequenced in a study of cytomegalovirus exposure and HLA in healthy donors. The table came from immunoSEQ multiplex PCR; TCRdb's copy has only in-frame clones and leaves some out. The data contain approximately 200,000 clones, almost 90% of them seen just once; the ten biggest clones take up approximately 2.9%. The sample comprised PBMCs. All receptors come from a woman aged 18-35 years in good health and CMV-seronegative.

The chain couples TRBV28 to TRBJ1-2; a possible D gene is TRBD1 (6 bases). The V gene lost 3 bases and the J gene lost 4 bases, with 9 bases spanning the gap. The CDR3 extends over 13 amino acids. CDR1 is MDHEN, CDR2 SYDVKM, per germline. The CDR3 reads CASSFDRFYGYTF. The DNA for the CDR3 is TGTGCCAGCAGTTTCGACAGGTTCTATGGCTACACCTTC.

This clone has a single count. This chain connects TRBV5-4 to TRBJ1-4; D perhaps matches TRBD1 (6 bases). Germline V gives CDR1 SGHNT, CDR2 YYREEE (reference sequence). The CDR3 has 14 residues. Trimming removed 2 bases from V and 8 bases from J, with 13 bases in between. In nucleotides, the CDR3 is TGTGCCAGCAGCTTAAGAGGGGGAAACGAAAAACTGTTTTTT. This sequence encodes CASSLRGGNEKLFF.

This rearrangement joins TRBV28 to TRBJ2-3, with 7 bases lining up with TRBD1. Germline-derived CDR1 and CDR2 are MDHEN and SYDVKM. The CDR3 consists of 16 residues. Trimming cost V 5 bases and J 0 bases; bases outside gene matches: 8. In nucleotides, the CDR3 is TGTGCCAGCAGTGCACGACAGGGATTGAGCACAGATACGCAGTATTTT. It translates to CASSARQGLSTDTQYF.

V is TRBV7-2 and J is TRBJ1-3; a weak D match, TRBD1 (5 bases). V was clipped by 4 bases and J by 6 bases, with 10 bases between them. The CDR3 spans 13 residues. Looked up from germline, CDR1 is SGHTA and CDR2 is FQGNSA. The CDR3 DNA sequence: TGTGCCAGCAGCTCAGGGACTGAAAACACCATATATTTT. Residues: CASSSGTENTIYF.

The genes are TRBV7-9 and TRBJ1-1; 7 nucleotides agree with TRBD1. V trimming: 5 bases; J trimming: 6 bases; junction bases outside the gene matches: 6. Looked up from germline, CDR1 is SEHNR and CDR2 is FQNEAQ (reference sequence). This CDR3 comprises 13 residues. The CDR3 nucleotides read TGTGCCAGCAGCACCAGGGGGACCCCTGAAGCTTTCTTT. This encodes CASSTRGTPEAFF.

The rearrangement links TRBV6-8 to TRBJ2-1, with TRBD1 identical over 8 bases. Germline-derived CDR1 and CDR2 are MNHGY and SAAAGT. CDR3 size: 19 residues. Trimming took 5 bases from V and 4 from J; bases not matched to a gene: 19. The CDR3 loop is CASSQGGLQRQGCYNEQFF. The CDR3 bases are TGTGCCAGCAGTCAAGGGGGATTGCAACGACAGGGGTGTTACAATGAGCAGTTCTTC.

The V and J genes are TRBV28 and TRBJ1-5; 9 bases fit TRBD1. The trim removed 10 bases at V and 0 bases at J, leaving 4 bases unmatched. This CDR3 comprises 14 residues. Germline V gene sequence: CDR1 MDHEN, CDR2 SYDVKM. CDR3 sequence: CATQDRGSNQPQHF. In nucleotides, the CDR3 is TGTGCCACCCAGGACAGGGGTAGCAATCAGCCCCAGCATTTT. Using reference TRBV28 and TRBJ1-5 for the parts outside the CDR3, the full variable domain is DVKVTQSSRYLVKRTGEKVFLECVQDMDHENMFWYRQDPGLGLRLIYFSYDVKMKEKGDIPEGYSVSREKKERFSLILESASTNQTSMYLCATQDRGSNQPQHFGDGTRLSIL.

The chain recombines TRBV27 with TRBJ1-1, with D perhaps matching TRBD1 (6 bases). Looked up from germline, CDR1 is MNHEY and CDR2 is SMNVEV (reference sequence). Trimming left V 6 bases short and J 2 bases short, with 16 bases between. The CDR3 sequence is 15 residues long. CDR3 sequence: CASRSRGGSNTEAFF. CDR3 bases: TGTGCCAGCAGGTCCAGGGGTGGGAGCAACACTGAAGCTTTCTTT.

For the CDR3, the DNA is TGTGCCAGCAGCCACCGAACGACAGGCGAGAACACTGAAGCTTTCTTT. Its protein is CASSHRTTGENTEAFF. J is TRBJ1-1 and V is TRBV4-2; D perhaps matches TRBD1 (6 bases). CDR1 and CDR2 (germline): LGHNA, YNFKEQ. The CDR3 consists of 16 residues. With 3 bases removed from V and 1 base from J, the gap between germline ends came to 15 bases.

The chain joins TRBV15 to TRBJ2-3; TRBD1 matches 7 bases. The ends lost 5 bases at V and 4 bases at J; junction bases unmatched: 9. This CDR3 has 15 residues. The germline V gene has CDR1 LNHNV and CDR2 YYDKDF (reference sequence). The CDR3 DNA sequence: TGTGCCACCAGCTCCCGGACAGGAGGCCCAGATACGCAGTATTTT. It yields the protein CATSSRTGGPDTQYF.

This chain joins TRBV7-2 and TRBJ2-2; no reliable D call. CDR3 length: 15 amino acids. V gave up 1 base and J gave up 2 bases, with 8 bases separating them. Germline values: CDR1 SGHTA, CDR2 FQGNSA. The CDR3 region has the DNA TGTGCCAGCAGCTTAGATTCCCCTAACACCGGGGAGCTGTTTTTT. Its translation is CASSLDSPNTGELFF.

The chain carries TRBV4-2 and TRBJ2-1; TRBD1 matches 8 bases. The CDR3 covers 17 residues. Trimming cost V 4 bases and J 2 bases; bases outside gene matches: 10. Germline-derived CDR1 and CDR2 are LGHNA and YNFKEQ. CDR3 protein: CASSLSSTGEPYNEQFF. CDR3 sequence (DNA): TGTGCCAGCAGCCTCTCGTCGACAGGGGAACCCTACAATGAGCAGTTCTTC.

The chain employs TRBV28 and TRBJ2-1; TRBD2 is a possible D gene (6 bases). The V gene lost 5 bases and the J gene lost 0 bases, with 11 bases spanning the gap. The CDR3 totals 15 residues. Germline V gene sequence: CDR1 MDHEN, CDR2 SYDVKM. CDR3 sequence reads: CASSPAGSSYNEQFF. The CDR3 region has the DNA TGTGCCAGCAGTCCCGCCGGGAGCTCCTACAATGAGCAGTTCTTC.

V usage is TRBV30 and J usage is TRBJ2-1, with TRBD2 as a possible D gene (6 bases). V was shortened by 0 bases and J by 3 bases, with 9 bases between the two germline ends. The CDR3 runs 14 residues. The germline gives CDR1 GTSNPN, CDR2 SVGIG (reference sequence). Here the CDR3 reads CAWSVGLDYNEQFF. CDR3 bases: TGTGCCTGGAGTGTGGGACTCGACTACAATGAGCAGTTCTTC.

This clone turned up a few times. The chain uses TRBV10-1 and TRBJ2-7; 9 positions match TRBD2. Losses at the gene ends were 2 bases for V and 3 bases for J; bases not matched to a gene: 5. This CDR3 spans 15 amino acids. Germline-derived CDR1 and CDR2 are WNHNN and SYGVQD (reference sequence). The CDR3: CASSEDWRGGYEQYF. The CDR3 nucleotides read TGCGCCAGCAGTGAGGATTGGCGGGGGGGCTACGAGCAGTACTTC.

This chain links TRBV2 with TRBJ2-7, with D maybe TRBD2 (6 bases). The length of the CDR3 is 14 residues. V was cut by 6 bases and J by 9 bases, with 21 bases left in between. Per the germline V gene, CDR1 is SNHLY and CDR2 is FYNNEI. CDR3 in amino acids: CASRTGRDFEGQYF. In DNA, the CDR3 is TGTGCCAGCAGAACAGGACGGGACTTCGAGGGGCAGTACTTC.

The chain combines TRBV29-1 with TRBJ1-2, with D possibly TRBD1 on 6 matching bases. The length of the CDR3 is 14 residues. Trimming cost V 4 bases and J 7 bases, with 19 bases left between them. Germline CDR1 reads SQVTM; CDR2 reads ANQGSEA. The CDR3, as DNA: TGCAGCGTTGCTCCGACAGGCATGAGGTCTGGCTACACCTTC. Translated: CSVAPTGMRSGYTF. Supplemented by reference TRBV29-1 and TRBJ1-2, the full variable domain reads SAVISQKPSRDICQRGTSLTIQCQVDSQVTMMFWYRQQPGQSLTLIATANQGSEATYESGFVIDKFPISRPNLTFSTLTVSNMSPEDSSIYLCSVAPTGMRSGYTFGSGTRLTVV.

This clone was counted between two and nine times. The rearrangement links TRBV6-5 to TRBJ1-1; D is unresolved. The CDR3 is made up of 13 amino acids. Trimming took off 8 bases at V and 1 base at J, with 11 bases between the two ends. The V gene's germline CDR1 is MNHEY and CDR2 SVGAGI. Here the CDR3 reads CASCETQNTEAFF. In DNA form, the CDR3 reads TGTGCCAGCTGCGAGACACAGAACACTGAAGCTTTCTTT.

This rearrangement joins TRBV5-1 to TRBJ2-7; TRBD1 agrees at 9 bases. This CDR3 is built from 14 residues. V trimming: 4 bases; J trimming: 2 bases; junction bases outside the gene matches: 4. Germline loops: CDR1 SGHRS, CDR2 YFSETQ. The CDR3, as DNA: TGCGCCAGCAGCAGTGACAGGGGGGCCTACGAGCAGTACTTC. Translated: CASSSDRGAYEQYF.

The chain recombines TRBV30 with TRBJ2-7, with 8 bases matching TRBD2. V lost 3 bases to trimming and J lost 1 base; unmatched junction nucleotides: 17. The CDR3 contains 18 residues. The V gene's germline CDR1 is GTSNPN and CDR2 SVGIG (reference sequence). This CDR3 is CAWRRGGRPDSPSYEQYF. DNA for the CDR3: TGTGCCTGGAGACGGGGGGGAAGACCGGACTCCCCGTCCTACGAGCAGTACTTC.

V usage is TRBV5-5 and J usage is TRBJ2-1; 11 positions match TRBD1. The J segment lost 6 bases and the V segment lost 1 base, leaving 9 bases of the junction unmatched. Germline assignment: CDR1 SGHKS and CDR2 YYEKEE (reference sequence). This CDR3 has 17 residues. CDR3 DNA sequence: TGTGCCAGCAGCTTGTTCGCGGGACAGGGGGTAGTCAATGAGCAGTTCTTC. It translates to CASSLFAGQGVVNEQFF.

The V gene is TRBV30, the J gene TRBJ2-7, with D perhaps matching TRBD2 (5 bases). V dropped 1 base and J dropped 2 bases, with 12 bases sitting between them. The CDR3 runs to 14 residues. Germline V lookup: CDR1 GTSNPN, CDR2 SVGIG (reference sequence). The CDR3 DNA is TGTGCCTGGAGTGCCACGGGGAGACCCTACGAGCAGTACTTC. Amino acids: CAWSATGRPYEQYF.

The chain couples TRBV19 to TRBJ2-7; 8 nucleotides line up with TRBD2. The ends lost 4 bases at V and 6 bases at J; junction bases unmatched: 8. This CDR3 has 14 residues. Germline V lookup: CDR1 LNHDA, CDR2 SQIVND (reference sequence). This chain's CDR3 is CASSTPGLAPEQYF. CDR3 bases: TGTGCCAGTAGTACCCCCGGACTAGCTCCCGAGCAGTACTTC.

The rearrangement uses TRBV5-1 and TRBJ2-4; 9 bases match TRBD1. This CDR3 is built from 16 residues. Germline assignment: CDR1 SGHRS and CDR2 YFSETQ. Trimming at V came to 0 bases and at J to 1 base, leaving 2 bases not matched to a gene. CDR3 sequence reads: CASSLEGTGAKNIQYF. CDR3 nucleotides: TGCGCCAGCAGCTTGGAAGGGACAGGGGCCAAAAACATTCAGTACTTC. The full variable domain, with the rest looked up from reference TRBV5-1 and TRBJ2-4, is KAGVTQTPRYLIKTRGQQVTLSCSPISGHRSVSWYQQTPGQGLQFLFEYFSETQRNKGNFPGRFSGRQFSNSRSEMNVSTLELGDSALYLCASSLEGTGAKNIQYFGAGTRLSVL.

This chain links TRBV30 with TRBJ1-2, with TRBD1 identical over 7 bases. The CDR3 runs 14 residues. CDR1 and CDR2 from the germline V gene are GTSNPN and SVGIG (reference sequence). Germline trimming cut 6 bases from V and 4 bases from J; bases unmatched to any gene: 11. CDR3: CACFSDRLSYGYTF. In DNA, the CDR3 is TGTGCCTGTTTTTCGGACAGGCTCAGCTATGGCTACACCTTC.

This rearrangement joins TRBV10-3 to TRBJ2-7; 10 bases fit TRBD2. The ends lost 2 bases at V and 0 bases at J; junction bases unmatched: 7. CDR1 ENHRY and CDR2 SYGVKD come from the germline V gene. CDR3 length: 17 residues. Written as DNA, the CDR3 is TGTGCCATCAGTGAGGCCAGCGGGAGGGCCTTCTCCTACGAGCAGTACTTC. This codes for CAISEASGRAFSYEQYF.

The J gene is TRBJ2-7, the V gene TRBV7-2, with 14 positions matching TRBD2. CDR1 is SGHTA and CDR2 is FQGNSA in the germline V gene. There are 17 residues in the CDR3. The V and J ends lost 2 bases and 6 bases, in that order; junction bases with no gene match: 9. DNA of the CDR3: TGTGCCAGCAGCTTATCCGGGACTAGCGGGAGTGAAGGCGAGCAGTACTTC. It specifies CASSLSGTSGSEGEQYF.

This chain links TRBV6-5 with TRBJ2-7, with 11 positions matching TRBD2. CDR1 is MNHEY and CDR2 is SVGAGI in the germline V gene. Unmatched junction bases numbered 11, after V lost 6 bases and J lost 7 bases. This CDR3 spans 15 amino acids. The CDR3 spells CASRPLLAGEREQYF. The CDR3 coding sequence is TGTGCCAGCAGACCCTTACTAGCGGGAGAGCGGGAGCAGTACTTC.

The rearrangement uses TRBV19 and TRBJ2-1; weak D call: TRBD1 (6 bases). Per germline, CDR1 LNHDA and CDR2 SQIVND (reference sequence). Trimming removed 4 bases at V and 5 bases at J, with 12 bases between. This CDR3 contains 14 residues. The CDR3 loop reads CASSNPRDNNEQFF. For the CDR3, the DNA is TGTGCCAGTAGTAACCCCCGGGACAACAATGAGCAGTTCTTC.